This T cell receptor (beta chain) was sequenced during a study of T cell changes during pregnancy in multiple sclerosis. Data came from immunoSEQ multiplex PCR; TCRdb stores just in-frame clones and leaves some out. The repertoire holds 90,000 or so clones, with 94% as singletons. Per the germline V gene, CDR1 is MDHEN and CDR2 is SYDVKM. This CDR3 has 15 amino acids. The trim removed 4 bases at V and 1 base at J, leaving 7 bases unmatched. Source: peripheral blood, taken after pregnancy. The J gene is TRBJ2-7, the V gene TRBV28; TRBD2 matches 7 bases. The clonotype originates from a female donor in good health, enrolled as a control in a pregnancy study. CDR3 in amino acids: CASSSSGEGSYEQYF. In nucleotides, the CDR3 is TGTGCCAGCAGTTCCAGCGGGGAGGGGTCCTACGAGCAGTACTTC.